This T cell receptor (beta chain) comes out of a study of T cell responses to AZD1222 COVID-19 vaccine. This clone was observed a handful of times. What it binds is not known. TCRdb keeps only in-frame clones here, not all; method: immunoSEQ multiplex PCR. Here the sample spans some 200,000 clones, roughly 92% being singletons. Combined were second doses at about 4 or about 12 weeks. The study's findings and limits: Only after the peak T cell response were repertoires sampled. The donor cohort was predominantly white British with a female majority, and clonal diversity may have been underestimated.

The specimen comprised peripheral blood, sampled 28 days after the second AZD1222 dose. This receptor was identified in an adult who received the AZD1222 COVID-19 vaccine.

The CDR3, as DNA: TGTGCCAGCAGTTGGACAGGGGGCTCCTACGAGCAGTACTTC. Protein product: CASSWTGGSYEQYF. This chain uses TRBV2 with TRBJ2-7; 10 positions match TRBD1. V was clipped by 5 bases and J by 0 bases; unmatched bases: 1. In germline, CDR1 is SNHLY, CDR2 FYNNEI. The CDR3 has 14 residues.